One and the same sample provided the 10 T cell receptor beta chains below, sequenced in a study of T cells in Graves' hyperthyroidism and ophthalmopathy. Amplified TCR beta CDR3 regions derived from RNA transcripts. HTBI primers were the set used in a first-round RT-PCR of the TCR CDR3. TCRdb redid the calling of the multiplex PCR reads with MiXCR, one entry per CDR3 protein. This sample yields around 60,000 distinct CDR3 sequences, of which approximately 50% are seen a single time; roughly 12% belongs to the top ten. Sequenced: blood. These receptors all come from a woman in her thirties with Graves' ophthalmopathy.

This rearrangement joins TRBV28 to TRBJ1-1, with a possible D match to TRBD1 (6 bases). CDR1 and CDR2 (germline): MDHEN, SYDVKM. The germline V and J ends were trimmed by 3 bases and 1 base, with 9 bases remaining between them. The CDR3 has 14 amino acids. The CDR3 DNA sequence: TGTGCCAGCAGTTTGGGCAGGGGGAACACTGAAGCTTTCTTT. This sequence encodes CASSLGRGNTEAFF.

The sample holds one count of this clonotype. The missing conserved phenylalanine or tryptophan at the end of this CDR3 makes a read error likely. The chain uses TRBV28 and TRBJ2-1, with a possible D match to TRBD2 (5 bases). V was cut by 5 bases and J by 0 bases, with 14 bases left in between. CDR3 length: 16 amino acids. In germline, CDR1 is MDHEN, CDR2 SYDVKM. This CDR3 reads CASSRSGLSSYNEQFC. The CDR3 coding sequence is TGTGCCAGCAGTCGAAGCGGCCTGAGCTCCTACAATGAGCAGTTCTGC.

The rearrangement uses TRBV11-2 and TRBJ1-6; TRBD1 agrees at 12 bases. J gave up 9 bases and V 5 bases, and 2 bases lay outside the gene matches. Germline V gene lookup returns CDR1 SGHAT and CDR2 FQNNGV. The CDR3 consists of 14 residues. CDR3 nucleotide sequence: TGTGCCAGCAGCCGGGACAGGGGGCTTTCACCCCTCCACTTT. As protein: CASSRDRGLSPLHF.

This clonotype was recorded many times. This chain uses TRBV6-6 with TRBJ1-5; D unclear. CDR1 and CDR2 from the germline V gene are MNHNY and SVGAGI (reference sequence). The germline V and J ends were trimmed by 2 bases and 11 bases, with 7 bases remaining between them. The CDR3 contains 11 residues. In nucleotides, the CDR3 is TGTGCCAGCAGTTACGCGGCAACCCAGCATTTT. It specifies CASSYAATQHF.

This clonotype was observed many times. The gene calls are TRBV19 and TRBJ2-1, with D perhaps TRBD1 (5 bases). V gave up 3 bases and J gave up 2 bases, with 11 bases separating them. Germline V gene sequence: CDR1 LNHDA, CDR2 SQIVND (reference sequence). The CDR3 loop spans 15 amino acids. The CDR3 here is CASSMGSRAYNEQFF. In DNA form, the CDR3 reads TGTGCCAGTAGTATGGGTTCCAGGGCCTACAATGAGCAGTTCTTC.

This clonotype was found many times. The chain uses TRBV12-3 or TRBV12-4 and TRBJ1-5; D remains unclear. V was clipped by 3 bases and J by 0 bases, with 6 bases between them. This CDR3 comprises 14 residues. CDR3 sequence (DNA): TGTGCCAGCAGTTTCTCCGGTAGCAATCAGCCCCAGCATTTT. This encodes CASSFSGSNQPQHF.

In this sample, this clonotype turned up a few times. Given the absence of the conserved phenylalanine or tryptophan at the CDR3 end, a read error is likely. The chain links TRBV28 to TRBJ1-1; D gene ambiguous. The CDR3 covers 13 residues. V shed 3 bases and J shed 1 base, with 6 bases lying between them. Germline lookup yields CDR1 MDHEN and CDR2 SYDVKM. The CDR3 loop reads CASSFPGNTEAFL. The CDR3 DNA is TGTGCCAGCAGTTTCCCCGGGAACACTGAAGCTTTCCTT.

This clonotype was picked up one time. V is TRBV10-3 and J is TRBJ1-1; a possible D gene is TRBD1 (6 bases). V lost 10 bases to trimming and J lost 7 bases, with 22 bases between them. Germline CDR1 reads ENHRY; CDR2 reads SYGVKD. This CDR3 is built from 14 residues. The CDR3 here is CASSPKQGEGEAFF. The CDR3 region has the DNA TGTGCCAGCTCTCCGAAACAGGGTGAAGGTGAAGCTTTCTTT.

With respect to this clonotype: One junction end disagrees with the germline gene, perhaps due to a read error. The CDR3 spells CASCDRTSTSTDTQYF. The CDR3, as DNA: TGCGCCAGCTGTGATAGAACTTCCACTAGCACAGATACGCAGTATTTT. V and J are TRBV10-2 and TRBJ2-3; D ambiguous. Germline CDR1 WSHSY, CDR2 SAAADI. The CDR3 runs to 16 residues.

This clonotype was seen at least ten times. This rearrangement joins TRBV12-3 or TRBV12-4 to TRBJ2-5; D could derive from TRBD1 or TRBD2 (5 bases each). Trimming removed 5 bases at V and 5 bases at J, with 9 bases between. This CDR3 comprises 12 residues. The CDR3: CASSRDGETQYF. The CDR3, as DNA: TGTGCCAGCAGTCGGGACGGTGAGACCCAGTACTTC.